The entry below describes one T cell receptor (beta chain). This clone has just a few counts. Its binding antigen is unknown. No base-level quality is on record; no much larger clone is a single base apart. CDR1 and CDR2 are drawn from the germline V gene: SNHLY, FYNNEI. Taken from cysteine to phenylalanine, the CDR3 has 14 residues. CDR3 DNA only is kept here, 42 bases in frame from base 1. V loses 5 bases of germline sequence and J loses 3 bases, and the interval between the two ends is 10 bases. Each PCR received spiked-in synthetic TCR analog templates so that absolute template abundance could be estimated from read counts. The immunoSEQ assay used bias-controlled V and J gene primers to amplify TCRbeta CDR3 regions from genomic DNA. Sequencing of rearranged TCRbeta segments was done at approximately 20X coverage. The source study handled its data this way. Sequencing errors were corrected by clustering and CDR3s were annotated against IMGT to assign V, D and J genes. Only productive TCRbeta rearrangements were used in downstream analyses, excluding out-of-frame or stop-codon sequences. To compute clonality, Shannon entropy was normalized by the log of the number of unique productive sequences and then subtracted from one. Clones differing between time points or between blood and tumor were identified using Fisher's exact test with Benjamini-Hochberg correction, with an adjusted p below 0.01 applied as the threshold. TCRdb obtained this table from immuneACCESS and retained in-frame rearrangements with V and J assigned. These tables miss some clones; where compared with another copy, unresolved V genes account for less than half of the shortfall, and the remainder is unexplained. That table gives V, J and clone size, and the DNA gave D and trimming. In all, the sample holds approximately 83,000 clones, and roughly 85% of those were seen once. The ten most abundant clones make up under 9.5% of the sample.

The data originate from a study of PD-L1 blockade in urothelial cancer (dated by TCRdb to the late 2010s). For the wider study: All patients started therapy in about 2014 and received atezolizumab 1,200 mg intravenously every 3 weeks. Durable clinical benefit was achieved by nine patients and was not achieved by 20 patients. About nine tenths of the roughly 29 patients were males with bladder-origin urothelial cancer, and about 65% of the roughly 29 reported a prior smoking history. Approximately 30 patients had pretreatment blood TCR-seq, some 25 had at least one posttreatment blood collection, and some 25 had tumor TCR-seq. In the same patients who had TCR sequencing, pretreatment tumors also underwent whole exome sequencing and RNA sequencing. Durable clinical benefit was defined as a progression-free survival longer than 6 months, and TCR features were additionally tested against progression-free survival and overall survival. The study, an exploratory multi-omic analysis, examined somatic, immune and clinical correlates of response to PD-L1 blockade with atezolizumab in urothelial cancer. Patients had an ECOG performance status of 0 or 1 and had received between 0 and 3 prior chemotherapy regimens. Blood samples were analyzed at two time points: 3 weeks after treatment start (second dose) and 6 weeks after treatment start. Pretreatment tumor samples and matched peripheral blood, collected serially before and after atezolizumab treatment, underwent TCR sequencing. A median of roughly 140,000 T cells and 83,000 or so unique TCRs was obtained from blood samples, and a median clonality of 0.080 was observed.

Overall study outcomes, separate from this receptor: Improved progression-free and overall survival was associated with having pretreatment peripheral blood TCR clonality below the median. Among patients with durable benefit, tumor-associated TCR clones showed greater expansion in peripheral blood 3 weeks after treatment started (n of about 20, p = 0.022). Because the sample size was small (n of about 29) and many exploratory analyses were performed, the results are intended to be hypothesis-generating.

The time point label for this specimen denotes: peripheral blood 6 weeks after treatment start. A cohort of more than 25 patients with locally advanced or metastatic urothelial carcinoma, treated at Memorial Sloan Kettering on a trial protocol, was included. Peripheral blood mononuclear cells were collected pretreatment and during treatment, with between 1 and 8 total time points obtained per patient. The Qiagen DNeasy Blood extraction kit was used to purify genomic DNA from total PBMCs and tumor samples. Collected pretreatment and during treatment, PBMCs were isolated and stored as previously described.

The sequence came from an older man with urothelial cancer. Sequencing used PBMCs, obtained around atezolizumab (anti-PD-L1) treatment. The chain is encoded by TRBV2 joined to TRBJ1-4, and the D gene may be TRBD1, 6 bases matching. The sequenced DNA is TGTGCCAGCAGTTACAGGGACGCTAATGAAAAACTGTTTTTT. Its coded protein is CASSYRDANEKLFF. The entire variable domain, with the stretches around the CDR3 drawn from the reference TRBV2 and TRBJ1-4 proteins, is EPEVTQTPSHQVTQMGQEVILRCVPISNHLYFYWYRQILGQKVEFLVSFYNNEISEKSEIFDDQFSVERPDGSNFTLKIRSTKLEDSAMYFCASSYRDANEKLFFGSGTQLSVL.